What follows is one T cell receptor beta chain and its context. The data were produced by immunoSEQ multiplex PCR, yet TCRdb's version contains in-frame clones alone and is incomplete. Of roughly 90,000 clones listed, roughly 78% are singletons. The entry originates in a study of blood T cell repertoires in COVID-19. About the study: COVID-19 samples from acute and convalescent phases originated in the United States, Italy and Spain. PBMCs, B-cell-depleted T cells, or T cells were the source of the cDNA or gDNA that made up the material.

This CDR3 region has 13 residues. CDR1 and CDR2 (germline): LNHDA, SQIVND (reference sequence). Trimming cost V 5 bases and J 4 bases; bases outside gene matches: 4. The sample taken for sequencing was peripheral blood. This TCR derives from a woman aged 70-85 years with acute or convalescent COVID-19. The chain carries TRBV19 and TRBJ2-5; 7 nucleotides line up with TRBD1. The CDR3: CASSADRRETQYF. The CDR3 DNA sequence: TGTGCCAGTAGTGCGGACAGGAGAGAGACCCAGTACTTC.